Each of the 24 T cell receptor beta chains below was sequenced from the same sample in a study of molecular identifiers for immune sequencing clone quantification. Each CDR3 protein is one row after TCRdb ran MiXCR on the PCR reads. The sample carries around 480,000 distinct CDR3 sequences, less than 30% recorded once. The sequenced sample was naive CD8+ T cells from blood, with Jurkat cell RNA spiked in. Indicated subset: FACS-sorted CD8+CD4-CCR7+CD45RA+ naive T cells. These receptors originate from a human donor in good health. Some libraries in this study had Jurkat cell RNA spiked in.

This clonotype was observed many times. The rearrangement uses TRBV4-3 and TRBJ2-7; D is perhaps TRBD1 (5 bases). Between the trimmed V and J ends, which lost 3 bases and 2 bases, there was a span of 11 bases. CDR3 size: 14 residues. Per the germline V gene, CDR1 is LGHNA and CDR2 is YSLEER. Here the CDR3 reads CASSQSTGAYEQYF. CDR3 nucleotide sequence: TGCGCCAGCAGCCAGAGCACAGGAGCCTACGAGCAGTACTTC.

This clonotype was counted ten times or more. The CDR3 here is CASGPTDTQYF. The CDR3 nucleotides are TGTGCTTCGGGACCCACAGATACGCAGTATTTT. This rearrangement joins TRBV6-5 to TRBJ2-3; the D gene could be TRBD1 or TRBD2 (5 bases each). Per germline, CDR1 MNHEY and CDR2 SVGAGI. CDR3 length equals 11 residues.

This clonotype was found many times. This chain uses TRBV7-9 with TRBJ2-1; D ambiguous. Per germline, CDR1 SEHNR and CDR2 FQNEAQ (reference sequence). Trimming shortened V by 8 bases and J by 2 bases, and 16 bases separated the two germline ends. The CDR3 totals 15 residues. CDR3 coding DNA: TGTGCCAGCGCGAACGGTCTCTTGCCCTACAATGAGCAGTTCTTC. Protein sequence: CASANGLLPYNEQFF.

In this sample, this clonotype turned up many times. The chain joins TRBV2 to TRBJ2-3; a weak D match, TRBD1 (5 bases). Germline loops: CDR1 SNHLY, CDR2 FYNNEI. V was shortened by 8 bases and J by 0 bases, with 15 bases between the two germline ends. The CDR3 sequence is 15 residues long. Here the CDR3 reads CASGRLTVSTDTQYF. CDR3 sequence (DNA): TGTGCCAGCGGAAGATTGACAGTTAGCACAGATACGCAGTATTTT.

To note about this clonotype: A much larger clone differs by one base, so this may be a read error. The J gene is TRBJ2-7, the V gene TRBV20-1; 10 bases are a match to TRBD1. The CDR3 covers 14 residues. Germline assignment: CDR1 DFQATT and CDR2 SNEGSKA (reference sequence). J gave up 4 bases and V 3 bases, and 6 bases lay outside the gene matches. The CDR3 sequence is CSASDRTGGYEQYF. The CDR3 DNA is TGCAGTGCTAGCGATCGGACAGGGGGGTACGAGCAGTACTTC.

This clonotype showed up just a few times. The chain links TRBV9 to TRBJ1-2; D unresolved. CDR1 SGDLS and CDR2 YYNGEE come from the germline V gene. CDR3 size: 13 residues. V shed 3 bases and J shed 4 bases, with 10 bases lying between them. The CDR3 here is CASSASGIYGYTF. The CDR3 DNA is TGTGCCAGCAGCGCATCAGGCATCTATGGCTACACCTTC.

This clonotype occurred many times. The rearrangement joins TRBV18 to TRBJ2-7; possibly TRBD1 or TRBD2 for D (5 bases each). Germline CDR1 and CDR2: KGHSH and LQKENI. V lost 3 bases to trimming and J lost 4 bases, with 13 bases between them. The CDR3 consists of 14 residues. CDR3 bases: TGTGCCAGCTCACCGAGGCCCGAGGGGTACGAGCAGTACTTC. It yields the protein CASSPRPEGYEQYF. The variable domain in full, with the rest retrieved from reference TRBV18 and TRBJ2-7, is NAGVMQNPRHLVRRRGQEARLRCSPMKGHSHVYWYRQLPEEGLKFMVYLQKENIIDESGMPKERFSAEFPKEGPSILRIQQVVRGDSAAYFCASSPRPEGYEQYFGPGTRLTVT.

V and J are TRBV13 and TRBJ2-7, with 9 bases fitting TRBD1. In germline, CDR1 is PRHDT, CDR2 FYEKMQ (reference sequence). V gave up 5 bases and J gave up 5 bases; unmatched junction bases: 7. The CDR3 loop spans 14 amino acids. The CDR3 nucleotides read TGTGCCAGCAGCCCCGGGACAGGGTCCAACGAGCAGTACTTC. Translating gives CASSPGTGSNEQYF.

This clonotype was seen a handful of times. The chain has TRBV4-1 and TRBJ2-7; no clear D. The CDR3 loop spans 15 amino acids. The ends were cut back, 4 bases at V and 0 bases at J, with 13 bases in the middle. CDR1 and CDR2 (germline): MGHRA, YSYEKL. The CDR3 is CASSPRARSSYEQYF. The CDR3 DNA reads as TGCGCCAGCAGCCCCCGTGCAAGGAGCTCCTACGAGCAGTACTTC.

Turning to this clonotype: The junction differs from germline at one of its ends, possibly a read error. The rearrangement joins TRBV14 to TRBJ2-4; D remains ambiguous. CDR3 length: 16 amino acids. Germline V gene data show CDR1 as SGHDN and CDR2 as FVKESK. CDR3 in DNA: TGTGCCAGCGGCCAAGGGTACAACATTACCAAAAACATTCAGTACTTC. It codes for CASGQGYNITKNIQYF.

Note on this clonotype: The junction differs from germline at one of its ends, possibly a read error. This chain links TRBV30 with TRBJ1-2; D call uncertain. Per the germline V gene, CDR1 is GTSNPN and CDR2 is SVGIG (reference sequence). This CDR3 has 11 amino acids. CDR3 loop: CAWSAASGYSF. As DNA, the CDR3 is TGTGCCTGGAGTGCGGCAAGTGGCTACTCCTTC.

A few counts support this clonotype. V and J are TRBV5-1 and TRBJ2-3; D remains unclear. The germline CDR1 and CDR2 sequences are SGHRS and YFSETQ. V shed 0 bases and J shed 1 base, with 15 bases lying between them. This CDR3 has 17 residues. The CDR3 bases are TGCGCCAGCAGCTTGGCCCGGCTCCAGATAGGCACAGATACGCAGTATTTT. Protein: CASSLARLQIGTDTQYF.

Concerning this clonotype: A read error is possible here, since a much larger clone lies one base away. The chain employs TRBV4-2 and TRBJ1-1, with 7 bases matching TRBD1. The CDR3 extends over 14 amino acids. After removal of 3 bases from V and 6 bases from J, the junction contained 7 bases not matched to a gene. CDR1 is LGHNA, CDR2 YNFKEQ, per germline. CDR3 coding DNA: TGTGCCAGCAGCCAGAAGGGACAGTGCGCTGAAGCTTTCTTT. It specifies CASSQKGQCAEAFF.

This clonotype was seen once. The V and J genes are TRBV6-5 and TRBJ1-2; a weak D match, TRBD1 (5 bases). Trimming shortened V by 5 bases and J by 7 bases, and 14 bases separated the two germline ends. The CDR3 runs 13 residues. Germline V gene sequence: CDR1 MNHEY, CDR2 SVGAGI. The CDR3 here is CASSPTGSVGYTF. Written as DNA, the CDR3 is TGTGCCAGCAGTCCAACAGGCTCCGTTGGCTACACCTTC.

J is TRBJ1-4 and V is TRBV5-8; 10 bases are shared with TRBD1. CDR3 length: 14 amino acids. Germline values: CDR1 SGHTS, CDR2 YDEGEE. V was pared by 6 bases and J by 7 bases, with 6 bases of the junction left unmatched. CDR3 DNA: TGTGCCAGCACGGGGACAGGGGCGTTTGAAAAACTGTTTTTT. It translates to CASTGTGAFEKLFF.

This clonotype showed up many times. V usage is TRBV6-2 or TRBV6-3 and J usage is TRBJ1-1; perhaps TRBD1 as D (6 bases). The CDR3 loop spans 13 amino acids. From germline, CDR1 is MNHEY and CDR2 SVGEGT. Trimming cost V 4 bases and J 5 bases, with 11 bases left between them. CDR3 DNA: TGTGCCAGCAGTTTAGGGGGTAAAACTGAAGCTTTCTTT. Protein product: CASSLGGKTEAFF.

As to this clonotype: This may be a read error: a much more frequent sequence differs by one nucleotide. Because the CDR3 is missing its conserved closing phenylalanine or tryptophan, this is likely a read error. The chain carries TRBV7-9 and TRBJ1-4; a weak D match, TRBD1 (6 bases). This CDR3 has 18 residues. V lost 1 base to trimming and J lost 6 bases, with 21 bases between them. The V gene's germline CDR1 is SEHNR and CDR2 FQNEAQ (reference sequence). The CDR3 sequence is CASSLELQGGAGYEKLFL. CDR3 nucleotides: TGTGCCAGCAGCTTAGAGCTACAGGGTGGTGCTGGTTATGAAAAACTGTTTCTT.

The chain carries TRBV28 and TRBJ2-7, with D perhaps TRBD2 (7 bases). This CDR3 has 15 amino acids. V gave up 3 bases and J gave up 7 bases, with 19 bases separating them. The germline CDR1 and CDR2 sequences are MDHEN and SYDVKM. The chain's CDR3 is CASSFPQGRGWEQYF. CDR3 bases: TGTGCCAGCAGTTTCCCTCAGGGGAGGGGGTGGGAGCAGTACTTC. Supplemented by reference TRBV28 and TRBJ2-7, the full variable domain reads DVKVTQSSRYLVKRTGEKVFLECVQDMDHENMFWYRQDPGLGLRLIYFSYDVKMKEKGDIPEGYSVSREKKERFSLILESASTNQTSMYLCASSFPQGRGWEQYFGPGTRLTVT.

CDR3 sequence reads: CASSLATVQNEQFF. The DNA for the CDR3 is TGTGCCAGCAGCTTAGCTACAGTCCAAAATGAGCAGTTCTTC. The chain recombines TRBV11-2 with TRBJ2-1, with D unclear. Germline V gives CDR1 SGHAT, CDR2 FQNNGV. The V and J ends lost 1 base and 7 bases respectively, with 11 bases between them. This CDR3 has 14 amino acids.

This chain connects TRBV19 to TRBJ1-5; tentative D call: TRBD1 (5 bases). Deletions cut 5 bases from V and 3 bases from J, with 11 bases between. This CDR3 is built from 14 residues. Germline V gene lookup returns CDR1 LNHDA and CDR2 SQIVND (reference sequence). Here the CDR3 DNA reads TGTGCCAGTAGTGAGGGACTCTTCAATCAGCCCCAGCATTTT. Encoded protein: CASSEGLFNQPQHF.

This clonotype occurred many times. The chain is built from TRBV7-9 and TRBJ1-1, with a weak D call TRBD1 (6 bases). V shed 1 base and J shed 8 bases, with 11 bases lying between them. CDR3 length: 13 amino acids. From germline, CDR1 is SEHNR and CDR2 FQNEAQ (reference sequence). The CDR3 bases are TGTGCCAGCAGCTTAGAAACAGGGACCGAAGCTTTCTTT. Translating it yields CASSLETGTEAFF. The full variable domain, completed using reference TRBV7-9 and TRBJ1-1, is DTGVSQNPRHKITKRGQNVTFRCDPISEHNRLYWYRQTLGQGPEFLTYFQNEAQLEKSRLLSDRFSAERPKGSFSTLEIQRTEQGDSAMYLCASSLETGTEAFFGQGTRLTVV.

The J gene is TRBJ1-5, the V gene TRBV7-8, with TRBD1 identical over 8 bases. The CDR3 has 14 amino acids. Germline V gene lookup returns CDR1 SGHVS and CDR2 FQNEAQ. The V segment lost 5 bases and the J segment 5 bases; nucleotides outside the gene matches: 5. The CDR3 sequence: CASSPTGVYQPQHF. The CDR3 nucleotides read TGTGCCAGCAGCCCGACAGGGGTGTATCAGCCCCAGCATTTT.

As concerns this clonotype: A much larger clone lies one base from this, so it may be a read error. CDR3: CASSFMNMNTGAFF. For the CDR3, the DNA is TGTGCCAGCAGCTTTATGAACATGAACACTGGAGCTTTCTTT. V and J are TRBV7-2 and TRBJ1-1; D gene ambiguous. The length of the CDR3 is 14 residues. From germline, CDR1 is SGHTA and CDR2 FQGNSA.

Of note for this clonotype: It may be a read error: a sequence one base away is much more abundant. The V and J genes are TRBV4-2 and TRBJ2-5; maybe TRBD2 (5 bases). V gave up 0 bases and J gave up 4 bases, with 15 bases separating them. CDR3 length equals 16 residues. CDR1 is LGHNA and CDR2 is YNFKEQ in the germline V gene. CDR3 sequence reads: CASSQDPPGSRETQYF. Here the CDR3 DNA reads TGTGCCAGCAGCCAAGACCCCCCGGGATCCCGAGAGACCCAGTACTTC.